Following are 30 T cell receptor beta chains from one sample sequenced in a study of response to subunit inactivated influenza vaccine listed by TCRdb under 2018. Library preparation used RT-PCR. TCRdb shows the sequencer as Illumina HiSeq 2500. TCRdb reworked the public reads: Q25 trimming with fastp, MiXCR clone assembly, productive beta chains retained. Rows with a matching CDR3 protein are joined into one entry that keeps the most common DNA and genes. This sample holds around 750,000 distinct CDR3 sequences; 21% were observed only once. Roughly 10% of the sample is taken by the ten largest. The sample was PBMCs from blood, taken roughly 5 days after vaccination. The receptors derive from a man in his fifties or sixties who received an inactivated influenza vaccine. Donor details come from another sample of the same person, matched by shared clones.

This clonotype was observed a few times. The chain carries TRBV7-2 and TRBJ2-1, with 11 bases that match TRBD1. Germline V gives CDR1 SGHTA, CDR2 FQGNSA. V shed 0 bases, J shed 3 bases, and the junction held 1 base outside the gene matches. The CDR3 totals 16 residues. CDR3 sequence (DNA): TGTGCCAGCAGCTTAGCTGGGACAGGGGGCTACAATGAGCAGTTCTTC. Protein sequence: CASSLAGTGGYNEQFF.

The table lists this clonotype with a few counts. The chain is built from TRBV5-4 and TRBJ2-1, with 7 bases that match TRBD1. CDR3 length equals 14 residues. V shed 2 bases and J 8 bases; nucleotides not matched to a gene: 7. Germline loops: CDR1 SGHNT, CDR2 YYREEE (reference sequence). DNA for the CDR3: TGTGCCAGCAGCTTTTACAGGGGTTCGGATGAGCAGTTCTTC. Translating gives CASSFYRGSDEQFF.

CDR3 in amino acids: CASSEYGTGLYEQYF. CDR3 in DNA: TGCGCCAGCAGTGAGTACGGGACAGGGCTCTACGAGCAGTACTTC. The genes are TRBV10-2 and TRBJ2-7; TRBD1 matches 9 bases. CDR1 and CDR2 from the germline V gene are WSHSY and SAAADI. The CDR3 extends over 15 amino acids. J was trimmed by 3 bases and V by 1 base; bases with no gene match: 4.

The chain combines TRBV12-3 or TRBV12-4 with TRBJ1-1; 8 nucleotides match TRBD1. Trimming cost V 6 bases and J 0 bases; bases outside gene matches: 3. The CDR3 has 14 residues. CDR3 nucleotide sequence: TGTGCCAGCAGCTGGGGACAGGTGAACACTGAAGCTTTCTTT. Its translation: CASSWGQVNTEAFF.

This clonotype came up a few times. CDR3 sequence: CASSVGSWGTDTQYF. The CDR3 nucleotides are TGTGCCAGCAGCGTAGGATCGTGGGGTACAGATACGCAGTATTTT. The chain joins TRBV9 to TRBJ2-3; D ambiguous. Trimming pared 0 bases from V and 3 bases from J, leaving 11 bases between. In germline, CDR1 is SGDLS, CDR2 YYNGEE. The CDR3 runs 15 residues.

The chain is built from TRBV5-1 and TRBJ2-7; possibly TRBD2 for D (6 bases). CDR3 length: 14 amino acids. The V gene lost 4 bases and the J gene lost 3 bases, with 14 bases spanning the gap. Germline V gene lookup returns CDR1 SGHRS and CDR2 YFSETQ. CDR3 coding DNA: TGCGCCAGCAGCCGTAGCGGAGGCGTCTACGAGCAGTACTTC. As protein: CASSRSGGVYEQYF.

A few counts support this clonotype. This rearrangement joins TRBV9 to TRBJ2-1; D tentatively reads TRBD1 or TRBD2 (5 bases each). The CDR3 has 15 amino acids. The ends were cut back, 4 bases at V and 4 bases at J, with 15 bases in the middle. Germline loops: CDR1 SGDLS, CDR2 YYNGEE. In nucleotides, the CDR3 is TGTGCCAGCAGCACCTCGGGGCGGATATACAATGAGCAGTTCTTC. Encoded protein: CASSTSGRIYNEQFF.

The chain recombines TRBV20-1 with TRBJ2-3; no clear D. V shed 4 bases and J shed 0 bases, with 23 bases lying between them. The length of the CDR3 is 18 residues. CDR1 is DFQATT, CDR2 SNEGSKA, per germline (reference sequence). The CDR3 DNA reads as TGCAGTGCTATTCGTCGCCAGACGGGCAAACAAAGCACAGATACGCAGTATTTT. Translating it yields CSAIRRQTGKQSTDTQYF.

The chain uses TRBV12-3 or TRBV12-4 and TRBJ1-5; 12 bases fit TRBD1. The CDR3 sequence is 15 residues long. V lost 4 bases and J lost 7; bases outside the gene matches: 5. The CDR3 is CASSWGQGARQPQHF. Here the CDR3 DNA reads TGTGCCAGCAGTTGGGGACAGGGGGCTAGACAGCCCCAGCATTTT.

The sample holds a few counts of this clonotype. The gene calls are TRBV7-2 and TRBJ2-2; D may be TRBD1 (6 bases). This CDR3 has 16 amino acids. Trimming removed 2 bases from V and 0 bases from J, with 10 bases in between. CDR1 SGHTA and CDR2 FQGNSA come from the germline V gene. The CDR3 DNA is TGTGCCAGCAGCTTAAGGGACACCCCGAACACCGGGGAGCTGTTTTTT. This sequence encodes CASSLRDTPNTGELFF.

This clonotype showed up just a few times. The rearrangement uses TRBV18 and TRBJ1-1; 8 nucleotides match TRBD1. V dropped 2 bases and J dropped 0; count of bases not matched to a gene: 11. The CDR3 contains 18 residues. CDR1 is KGHSH and CDR2 is LQKENI in the germline V gene. The CDR3 protein is CASSPGVLTGALNTEAFF. CDR3 nucleotide sequence: TGTGCCAGCTCACCAGGTGTTCTGACAGGGGCGCTGAACACTGAAGCTTTCTTT.

This clonotype occurred a few times. The chain combines TRBV6-1 with TRBJ1-2; 7 positions agree with TRBD1. V was clipped by 5 bases and J by 4 bases; unmatched bases: 7. CDR1 and CDR2 from the germline V gene are MNHNS and SASEGT. The CDR3 is 14 amino acids. CDR3 nucleotides: TGTGCCAGCAGTCCGCCGGGACAGATCTATGGCTACACCTTC. This translates into CASSPPGQIYGYTF.

This clonotype was counted between two and nine times. This chain connects TRBV29-1 to TRBJ2-6, with 8 nucleotides matching TRBD1. Germline CDR1 and CDR2: SQVTM and ANQGSEA. V lost 7 bases and J lost 4; bases outside the gene matches: 9. The CDR3 has 15 residues. As DNA, the CDR3 is TGCAGCGCAGGGACAGGCTTATCGGGGGCCAACGTCCTGACTTTC. Residues: CSAGTGLSGANVLTF.

This clonotype showed up just a few times. The chain combines TRBV7-2 with TRBJ2-2, with D possibly matching TRBD1 (5 bases). V was trimmed by 2 bases and J by 5 bases, leaving 9 bases between them. The germline gives CDR1 SGHTA, CDR2 FQGNSA. The CDR3 totals 14 residues. CDR3: CASSLKQGTGELFF. Here the CDR3 DNA reads TGTGCCAGCAGCTTAAAGCAGGGAACCGGGGAGCTGTTTTTT. The complete variable domain, with remaining parts taken from reference TRBV7-2 and TRBJ2-2, reads GAGVSQSPSNKVTEKGKDVELRCDPISGHTALYWYRQSLGQGLEFLIYFQGNSAPDKSGLPSDRFSAERTGGSVSTLTIQRTQQEDSAVYLCASSLKQGTGELFFGEGSRLTVL.

V and J are TRBV3-1 and TRBJ2-7, with 7 bases matching TRBD2. Trimming removed 0 bases from V and 2 bases from J; junction bases left unmatched: 10. Germline CDR1 is LGHDT and CDR2 is YNNKEL (reference sequence). The CDR3 extends over 17 amino acids. The CDR3 sequence: CASSQELAAGVAYEQYF. The DNA of the CDR3 is TGTGCCAGCAGCCAAGAATTAGCCGCGGGGGTAGCCTACGAGCAGTACTTC.

This clonotype was detected ten times or more. The chain is built from TRBV28 and TRBJ2-7; D is unclear. The CDR3 totals 12 residues. Trimming removed 3 bases from V and 4 bases from J, with 7 bases in between. Germline V gene sequence: CDR1 MDHEN, CDR2 SYDVKM. This chain's CDR3 is CASSFRTYEQYF. The CDR3 nucleotides read TGTGCCAGCAGTTTCAGGACGTACGAGCAGTACTTC.

As DNA, the CDR3 is TGCACCGGAGCCTCCGGGGGCGAGCAGTACTTC. Its protein is CTGASGGEQYF. The chain uses TRBV20-1 and TRBJ2-7, with a possible D match to TRBD2 (6 bases). The germline V gene encodes CDR1 DFQATT and CDR2 SNEGSKA (reference sequence). The CDR3 runs to 11 residues.

The chain is built from TRBV7-2 and TRBJ2-1; 8 bases align to TRBD1. CDR3 length: 13 amino acids. CDR1 and CDR2 (germline): SGHTA, FQGNSA. V lost 4 bases and J lost 6; bases outside the gene matches: 2. CDR3 nucleotide sequence: TGTGCCAGCAGCTCCACAGGGGGCAATGAGCAGTTCTTC. Its protein is CASSSTGGNEQFF.

Written as DNA, the CDR3 is TGCAGTGCCAGACAGGGAGGGACCCAGTACTTC. This encodes CSARQGGTQYF. The V and J genes are TRBV20-1 and TRBJ2-5, with TRBD1 as a possible D gene (7 bases). V was cut by 6 bases and J by 7 bases, with 12 bases left in between. The CDR3 covers 11 residues. The germline CDR1 and CDR2 sequences are DFQATT and SNEGSKA (reference sequence).

This rearrangement joins TRBV20-1 to TRBJ2-3; 11 bases map to TRBD2. This CDR3 contains 15 residues. Trimming at V came to 6 bases and at J to 4 bases, leaving 9 bases not matched to a gene. Per the germline V gene, CDR1 is DFQATT and CDR2 is SNEGSKA (reference sequence). In nucleotides, the CDR3 is TGCAGTGCCCCAATAGCGGGAGGGATCGCAGATACGCAGTATTTT. This sequence encodes CSAPIAGGIADTQYF.

The chain combines TRBV29-1 with TRBJ2-7, with no clear D. V lost 4 bases, J lost 5 bases, and 6 bases lay in between. The length of the CDR3 is 10 residues. The germline V gene has CDR1 SQVTM and CDR2 ANQGSEA. In nucleotides, the CDR3 is TGCAGCGTTGCGGACCACGAGCAGTACTTC. Translation: CSVADHEQYF.

V usage is TRBV5-1 and J usage is TRBJ2-1; a weak D match, TRBD2 (5 bases). CDR1 is SGHRS, CDR2 YFSETQ, per germline. The CDR3 runs to 13 residues. V lost 5 bases and J 4 bases, leaving 10 bases between the germline ends. CDR3 in amino acids: CASRPSGYNEQFF. In nucleotides, the CDR3 is TGCGCCAGCAGACCAAGCGGATACAATGAGCAGTTCTTC.

The sample holds a few counts of this clonotype. This chain joins TRBV10-3 and TRBJ2-5; maybe TRBD1 (6 bases). V shed 3 bases and J shed 4 bases, with 15 bases lying between them. The CDR3 is 15 amino acids. In germline, CDR1 is ENHRY, CDR2 SYGVKD. CDR3 amino acids: CAISESQGGGETQYF. The CDR3 DNA is TGTGCCATCAGTGAATCACAGGGTGGCGGAGAGACCCAGTACTTC.

This clonotype came up a few times. The chain combines TRBV7-9 with TRBJ2-2; D remains ambiguous. CDR1 is SEHNR, CDR2 FQNEAQ, per germline (reference sequence). V lost 1 base to trimming and J lost 3 bases, with 6 bases between them. This CDR3 has 14 amino acids. As DNA, the CDR3 is TGTGCCAGCAGCTTAGATCTAGACACCGGGGAGCTGTTTTTT. Its protein product is CASSLDLDTGELFF.

The chain uses TRBV20-1 and TRBJ1-4; D might be TRBD1 (5 bases). The CDR3 is made up of 12 amino acids. Germline values: CDR1 DFQATT, CDR2 SNEGSKA (reference sequence). Trimming pared 3 bases from V and 8 bases from J, leaving 10 bases between. The CDR3 sequence is CSASGRDEKLFF. In nucleotides, the CDR3 is TGCAGTGCTAGTGGGAGGGACGAAAAACTGTTTTTT.

The chain uses TRBV5-6 and TRBJ2-3, with a tentative D call TRBD2 (6 bases). The CDR3 has 17 residues. Germline loops: CDR1 SGHDT, CDR2 YYEEEE. V was pared by 2 bases and J by 2 bases, with 18 bases between. The CDR3, as DNA: TGTGCCAGCAGCTTTAGCGCGACTAGACGCCCCACAGATACGCAGTATTTT. It codes for CASSFSATRRPTDTQYF.

V gene TRBV6-2 or TRBV6-3 combines with J gene TRBJ2-7; D ambiguous. This CDR3 comprises 12 residues. Germline lookup yields CDR1 MNHEY and CDR2 SVGEGT. V shed 2 bases and J shed 5 bases, with 7 bases lying between them. The DNA of the CDR3 is TGTGCCAGCAGTTACGCCCGGGACGAGCAGTACTTC. It specifies CASSYARDEQYF.

V and J are TRBV5-5 and TRBJ2-1; 14 bases line up with TRBD2. CDR3 length: 16 amino acids. CDR1 is SGHKS, CDR2 YYEKEE, per germline (reference sequence). Trimming at V came to 4 bases and at J to 4 bases, leaving 4 bases not matched to a gene. CDR3 sequence reads: CASSAGTSGSYNEQFF. The DNA of the CDR3 is TGTGCCAGCAGCGCCGGGACTAGCGGGAGTTACAATGAGCAGTTCTTC.

This clonotype was observed many times. The genes are TRBV27 and TRBJ2-3; the D gene is possibly TRBD2 (5 bases). This CDR3 contains 12 residues. CDR1 and CDR2 from the germline V gene are MNHEY and SMNVEV (reference sequence). Between the trimmed V and J ends, which lost 6 bases and 3 bases, there was a span of 7 bases. This CDR3 is CASSRGTDTQYF. The CDR3 region has the DNA TGTGCCAGCAGCCGGGGTACAGATACGCAGTATTTT.

This clonotype was observed a handful of times. The V gene is TRBV7-2, the J gene TRBJ2-5; unclear D gene. The CDR3 covers 13 residues. Germline V gene sequence: CDR1 SGHTA, CDR2 FQGNSA. With 1 base removed from V and 7 bases from J, the gap between germline ends came to 10 bases. In DNA form, the CDR3 reads TGTGCCAGCAGCTTAGGTGATGCAGGGACCCAGTACTTC. It yields the protein CASSLGDAGTQYF. Looking up the rest from reference TRBV7-2 and TRBJ2-5 gives the full variable domain: GAGVSQSPSNKVTEKGKDVELRCDPISGHTALYWYRQSLGQGLEFLIYFQGNSAPDKSGLPSDRFSAERTGGSVSTLTIQRTQQEDSAVYLCASSLGDAGTQYFGPGTRLLVL.